Following are 3 T cell receptor beta chains from one sample sequenced in a study of cytomegalovirus exposure and HLA in healthy donors. Amplification used 60 Vbeta primers and 13 Jbeta primers. Data came from immunoSEQ multiplex PCR; TCRdb stores just in-frame clones and leaves some out. The table records about 210,000 clones, roughly 82% of them present only once. Material for sequencing was PBMCs. The receptors originated from a man aged 40-49 years in good health and CMV-seropositive.

The chain combines TRBV19 with TRBJ1-2; no reliable D call. Trimming stripped 3 bases from V and 2 bases from J, with 10 bases between. This CDR3 spans 14 amino acids. Germline loops: CDR1 LNHDA, CDR2 SQIVND (reference sequence). CDR3 bases: TGTGCCAGTAGTATTGGGTGGGAGAACTATGGCTACACCTTC. Amino acid sequence: CASSIGWENYGYTF.

The J gene is TRBJ2-5, the V gene TRBV6-5, with TRBD2 as a possible D gene (5 bases). Matching the DNA end better, TRBJ2-7 makes the J call doubtful. Germline loops: CDR1 MNHEY, CDR2 SVGAGI. The CDR3 sequence is 14 residues long. The CDR3 sequence: CASSSPLAPYEQYF. The CDR3, as DNA: TGTGCCAGCAGTTCCCCCCTAGCTCCCTACGAGCAGTACTTC.

This sequence joins TRBV19 and TRBJ2-1, with a possible D match to TRBD2 (7 bases). This CDR3 has 15 residues. The germline V gene has CDR1 LNHDA and CDR2 SQIVND (reference sequence). Trimming took 7 bases from V and 9 from J, leaving 22 bases between them. The CDR3: CASTEGGGPSGEQFF. The CDR3 DNA reads as TGTGCCAGTACCGAGGGGGGAGGGCCCTCGGGTGAGCAGTTCTTC.